This T cell receptor (beta chain) was recovered during a study of blood T cells in healthy people across ages. Sample-barcoded 5' priming and a J-beta primer mix drove a second PCR of roughly 6 to 12 cycles. TCRdb passed the 5' RACE reads through MiXCR, listing each CDR3 protein once. Of 1.5 million to 2 million distinct CDR3 sequences listed, about 50% are singletons. V shed 4 bases and J shed 2 bases, with 20 bases lying between them. The CDR3 extends over 17 amino acids. Looked up from germline, CDR1 is KGHSH and CDR2 is LQKENI. Comments on this clonotype: Its antigen remains unknown.

Study-level results: When set beside aged donors, long-lived donors presented more naive CD4+ cells and higher diversity. Researchers deemed the diversity estimates from one million T cells underestimates.

The genes are TRBV18 and TRBJ1-1; a possible D gene is TRBD1 (6 bases). This TCR derives from a woman aged 35 to 49 in good health. Sequenced: blood. The chain's CDR3 is CASSLSPTGTLNTEAFF. CDR3 sequence (DNA): TGTGCCAGCTCACTCTCACCGACCGGGACATTAAACACTGAAGCTTTCTTT.